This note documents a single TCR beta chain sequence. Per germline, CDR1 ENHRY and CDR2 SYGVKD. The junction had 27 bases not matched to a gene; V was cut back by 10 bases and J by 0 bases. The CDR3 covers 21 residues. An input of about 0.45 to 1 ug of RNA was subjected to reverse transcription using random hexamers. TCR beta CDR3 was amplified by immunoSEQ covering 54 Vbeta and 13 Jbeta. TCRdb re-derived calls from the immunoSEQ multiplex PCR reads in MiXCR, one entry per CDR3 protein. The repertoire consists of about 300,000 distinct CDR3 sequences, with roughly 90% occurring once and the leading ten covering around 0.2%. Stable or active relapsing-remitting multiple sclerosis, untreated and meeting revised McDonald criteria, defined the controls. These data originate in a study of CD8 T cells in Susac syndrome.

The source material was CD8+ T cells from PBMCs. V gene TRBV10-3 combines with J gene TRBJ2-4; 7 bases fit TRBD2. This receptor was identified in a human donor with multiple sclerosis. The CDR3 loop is CATSRVGGEFYLSPAKNIQYF. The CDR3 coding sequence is TGTGCCACCTCGCGCGTGGGAGGGGAGTTCTACCTTTCTCCAGCCAAAAACATTCAGTACTTC.